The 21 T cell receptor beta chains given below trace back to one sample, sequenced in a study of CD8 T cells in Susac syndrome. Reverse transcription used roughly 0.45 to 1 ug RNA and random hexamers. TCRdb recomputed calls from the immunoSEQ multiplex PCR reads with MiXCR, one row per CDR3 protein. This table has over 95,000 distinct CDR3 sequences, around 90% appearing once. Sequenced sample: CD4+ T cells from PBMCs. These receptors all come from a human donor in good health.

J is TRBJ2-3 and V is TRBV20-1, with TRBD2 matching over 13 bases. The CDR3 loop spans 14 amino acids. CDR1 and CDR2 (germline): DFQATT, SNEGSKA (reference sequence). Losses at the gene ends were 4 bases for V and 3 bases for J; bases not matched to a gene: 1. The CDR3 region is CSAMGLAGTDTQYF. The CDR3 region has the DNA TGCAGTGCTATGGGACTAGCGGGGACAGATACGCAGTATTTT.

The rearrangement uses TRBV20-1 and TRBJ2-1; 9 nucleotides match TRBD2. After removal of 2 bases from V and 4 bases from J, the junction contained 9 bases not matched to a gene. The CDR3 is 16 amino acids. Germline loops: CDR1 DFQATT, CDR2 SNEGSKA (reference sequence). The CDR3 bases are TGCAGTGCTAGATCTGTAGCGGGGGCTTTTTACAATGAGCAGTTCTTC. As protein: CSARSVAGAFYNEQFF.

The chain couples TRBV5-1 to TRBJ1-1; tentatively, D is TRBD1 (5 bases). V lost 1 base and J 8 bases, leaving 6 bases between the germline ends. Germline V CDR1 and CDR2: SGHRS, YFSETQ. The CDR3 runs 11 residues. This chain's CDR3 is CASSLSGEAFF. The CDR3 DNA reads TGCGCCAGCAGCTTGTCAGGGGAAGCTTTCTTT.

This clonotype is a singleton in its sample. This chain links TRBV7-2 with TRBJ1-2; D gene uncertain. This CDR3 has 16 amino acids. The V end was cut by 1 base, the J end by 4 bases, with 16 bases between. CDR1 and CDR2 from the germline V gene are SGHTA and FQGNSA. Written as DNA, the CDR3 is TGTGCCAGCAGCTTAGTGGGCGACACAACCGTCTATGGCTACACCTTC. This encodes CASSLVGDTTVYGYTF.

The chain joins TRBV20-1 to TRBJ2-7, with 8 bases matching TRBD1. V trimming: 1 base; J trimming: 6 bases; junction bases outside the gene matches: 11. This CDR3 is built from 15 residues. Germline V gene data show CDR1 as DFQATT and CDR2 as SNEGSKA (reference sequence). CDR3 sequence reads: CSARAGGVSMAEQYF. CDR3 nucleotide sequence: TGCAGTGCTAGAGCAGGGGGCGTCTCAATGGCCGAGCAGTACTTC.

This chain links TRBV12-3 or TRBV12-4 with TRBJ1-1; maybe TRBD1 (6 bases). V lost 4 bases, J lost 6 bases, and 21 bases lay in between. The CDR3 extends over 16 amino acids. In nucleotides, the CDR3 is TGTGCCAGCAGTTCGGGGGGGGGCTTTGGGATCGCTGAAGCTTTCTTT. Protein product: CASSSGGGFGIAEAFF.

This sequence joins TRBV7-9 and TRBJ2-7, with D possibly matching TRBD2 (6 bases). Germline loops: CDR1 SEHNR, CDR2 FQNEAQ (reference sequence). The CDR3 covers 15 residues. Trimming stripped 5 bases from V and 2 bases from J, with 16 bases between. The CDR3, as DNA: TGTGCCAGCAGCCGGTCGGGACTCCCGACCTACGAGCAGTACTTC. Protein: CASSRSGLPTYEQYF.

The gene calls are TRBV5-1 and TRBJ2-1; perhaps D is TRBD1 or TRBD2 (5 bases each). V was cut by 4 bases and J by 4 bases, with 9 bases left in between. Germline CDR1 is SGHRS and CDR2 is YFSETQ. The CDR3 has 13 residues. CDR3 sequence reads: CASSGDGYNEQFF. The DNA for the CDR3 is TGCGCCAGCAGCGGGGACGGGTACAATGAGCAGTTCTTC.

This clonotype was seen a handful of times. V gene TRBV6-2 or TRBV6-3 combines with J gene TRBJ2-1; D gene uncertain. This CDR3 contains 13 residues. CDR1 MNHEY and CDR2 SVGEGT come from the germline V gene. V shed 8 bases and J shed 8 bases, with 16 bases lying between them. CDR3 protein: CASSRSLGYEQFF. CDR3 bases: TGTGCCAGCTCCCGGTCCTTAGGCTATGAGCAGTTCTTC.

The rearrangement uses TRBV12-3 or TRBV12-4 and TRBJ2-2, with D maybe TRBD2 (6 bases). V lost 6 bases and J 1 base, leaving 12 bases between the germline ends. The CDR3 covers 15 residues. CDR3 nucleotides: TGTGCCAGCAGCGGAGGGTTTGAGAACACCGGGGAGCTGTTTTTT. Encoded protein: CASSGGFENTGELFF.

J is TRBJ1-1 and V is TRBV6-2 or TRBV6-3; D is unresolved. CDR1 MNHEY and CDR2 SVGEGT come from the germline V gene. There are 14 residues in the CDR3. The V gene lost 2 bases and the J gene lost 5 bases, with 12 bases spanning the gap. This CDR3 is CASSYGVSRTEAFF. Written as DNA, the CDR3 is TGTGCCAGCAGTTACGGGGTTTCTCGGACTGAAGCTTTCTTT.

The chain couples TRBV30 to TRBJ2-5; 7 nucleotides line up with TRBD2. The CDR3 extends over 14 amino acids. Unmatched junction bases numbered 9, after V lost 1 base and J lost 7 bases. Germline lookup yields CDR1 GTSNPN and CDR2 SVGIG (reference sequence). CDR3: CAWSEASGGGTQYF. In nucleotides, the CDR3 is TGTGCCTGGAGTGAGGCTTCAGGCGGGGGGACCCAGTACTTC.

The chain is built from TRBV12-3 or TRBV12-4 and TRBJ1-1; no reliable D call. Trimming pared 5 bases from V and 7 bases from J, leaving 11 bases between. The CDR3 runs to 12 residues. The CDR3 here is CASSRLEGEAFF. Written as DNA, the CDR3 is TGTGCCAGCAGTCGCCTGGAAGGTGAAGCTTTCTTT.

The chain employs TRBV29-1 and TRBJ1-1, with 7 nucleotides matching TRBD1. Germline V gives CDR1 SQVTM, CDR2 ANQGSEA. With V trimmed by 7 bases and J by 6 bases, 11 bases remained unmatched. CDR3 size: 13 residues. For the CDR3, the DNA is TGCAGCGCATTACGGGACAGAGGATCTGAAGCTTTCTTT. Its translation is CSALRDRGSEAFF.

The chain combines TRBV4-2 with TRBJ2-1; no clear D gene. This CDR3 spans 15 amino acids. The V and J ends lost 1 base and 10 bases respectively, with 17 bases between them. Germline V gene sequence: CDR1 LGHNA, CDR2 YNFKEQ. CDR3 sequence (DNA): TGTGCCAGCAGCCAAGGGTCCCCCCCCTCGGGCGAGCAGTTCTTC. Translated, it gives CASSQGSPPSGEQFF.

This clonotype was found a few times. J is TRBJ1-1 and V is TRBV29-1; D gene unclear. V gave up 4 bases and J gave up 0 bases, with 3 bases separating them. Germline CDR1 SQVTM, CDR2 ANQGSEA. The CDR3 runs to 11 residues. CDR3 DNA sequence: TGCAGCGTTGCCGTGAACACTGAAGCTTTCTTT. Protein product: CSVAVNTEAFF.

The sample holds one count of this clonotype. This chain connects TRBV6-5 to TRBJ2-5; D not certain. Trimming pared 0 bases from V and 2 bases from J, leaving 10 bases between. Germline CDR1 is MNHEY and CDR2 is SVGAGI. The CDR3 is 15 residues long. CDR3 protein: CASSYSPYPQETQYF. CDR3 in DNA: TGTGCCAGCAGTTACTCACCCTACCCGCAAGAGACCCAGTACTTC.

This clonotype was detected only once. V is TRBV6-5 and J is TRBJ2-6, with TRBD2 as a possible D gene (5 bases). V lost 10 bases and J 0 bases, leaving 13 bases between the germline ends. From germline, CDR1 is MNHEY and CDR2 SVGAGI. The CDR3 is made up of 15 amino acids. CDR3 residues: CATLGESSGANVLTF. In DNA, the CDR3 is TGTGCCACCCTCGGGGAAAGCTCTGGGGCCAACGTCCTGACTTTC.

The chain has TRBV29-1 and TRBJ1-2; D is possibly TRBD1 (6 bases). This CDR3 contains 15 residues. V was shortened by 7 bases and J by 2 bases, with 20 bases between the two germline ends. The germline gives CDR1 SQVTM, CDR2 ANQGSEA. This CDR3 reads CSAEGIRGQNYGYTF. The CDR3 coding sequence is TGCAGCGCAGAAGGGATCAGGGGCCAAAACTATGGCTACACCTTC.

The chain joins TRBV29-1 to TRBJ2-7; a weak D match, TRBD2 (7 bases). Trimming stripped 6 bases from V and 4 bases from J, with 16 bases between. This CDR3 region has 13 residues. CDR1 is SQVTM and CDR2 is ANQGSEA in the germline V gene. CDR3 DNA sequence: TGCAGCGTCTCATCGCGGGGGCGGTACGAGCAGTACTTC. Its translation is CSVSSRGRYEQYF.

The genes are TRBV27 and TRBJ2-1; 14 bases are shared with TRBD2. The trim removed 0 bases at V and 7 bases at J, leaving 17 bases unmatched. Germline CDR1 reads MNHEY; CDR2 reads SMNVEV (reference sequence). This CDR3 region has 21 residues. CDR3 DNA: TGTGCCAGCAGTTTATCGCCCCCTAACGTTCTCGGGACTAGCGGGAGAAATGAGCAGTTCTTC. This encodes CASSLSPPNVLGTSGRNEQFF.